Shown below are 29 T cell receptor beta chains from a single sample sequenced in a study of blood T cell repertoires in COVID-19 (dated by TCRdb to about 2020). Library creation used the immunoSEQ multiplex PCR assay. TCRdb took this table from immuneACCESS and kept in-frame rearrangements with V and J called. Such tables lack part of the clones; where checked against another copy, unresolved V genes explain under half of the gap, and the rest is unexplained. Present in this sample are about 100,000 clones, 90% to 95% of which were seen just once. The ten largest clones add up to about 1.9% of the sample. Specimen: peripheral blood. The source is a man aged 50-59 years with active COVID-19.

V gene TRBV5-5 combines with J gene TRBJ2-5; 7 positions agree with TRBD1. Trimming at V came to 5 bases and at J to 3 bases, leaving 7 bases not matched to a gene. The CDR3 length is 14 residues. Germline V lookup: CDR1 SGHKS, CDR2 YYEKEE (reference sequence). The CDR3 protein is CASSFTGAEETQYF. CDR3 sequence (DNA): TGTGCCAGCAGTTTCACAGGGGCAGAAGAGACCCAGTACTTC.

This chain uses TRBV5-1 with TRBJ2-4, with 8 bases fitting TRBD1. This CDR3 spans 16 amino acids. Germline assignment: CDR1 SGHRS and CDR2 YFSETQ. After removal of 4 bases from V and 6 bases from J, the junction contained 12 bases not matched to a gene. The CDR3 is CASSATPQGARNIQYF. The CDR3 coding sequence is TGCGCCAGCAGCGCAACTCCCCAGGGGGCGAGAAACATTCAGTACTTC.

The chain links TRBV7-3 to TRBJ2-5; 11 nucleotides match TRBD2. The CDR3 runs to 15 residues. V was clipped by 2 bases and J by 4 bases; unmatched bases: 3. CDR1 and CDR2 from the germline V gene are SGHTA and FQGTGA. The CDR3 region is CASSLLAGGPETQYF. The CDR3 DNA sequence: TGTGCCAGCAGCTTACTAGCGGGGGGCCCAGAGACCCAGTACTTC.

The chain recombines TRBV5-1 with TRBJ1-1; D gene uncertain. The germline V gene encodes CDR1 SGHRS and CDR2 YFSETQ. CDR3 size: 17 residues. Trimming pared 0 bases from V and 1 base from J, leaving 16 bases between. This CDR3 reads CASSLVASPRGNTEAFF. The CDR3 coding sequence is TGCGCCAGCAGCTTGGTGGCGTCTCCTCGGGGGAACACTGAAGCTTTCTTT. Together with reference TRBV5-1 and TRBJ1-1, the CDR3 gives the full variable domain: KAGVTQTPRYLIKTRGQQVTLSCSPISGHRSVSWYQQTPGQGLQFLFEYFSETQRNKGNFPGRFSGRQFSNSRSEMNVSTLELGDSALYLCASSLVASPRGNTEAFFGQGTRLTVV.

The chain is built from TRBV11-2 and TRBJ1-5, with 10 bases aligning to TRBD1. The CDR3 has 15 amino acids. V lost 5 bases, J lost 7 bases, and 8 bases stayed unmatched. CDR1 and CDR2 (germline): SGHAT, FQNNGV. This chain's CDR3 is CASSRDRGREQPQHF. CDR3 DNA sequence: TGTGCCAGCAGCCGCGACAGGGGGCGGGAGCAGCCCCAGCATTTT.

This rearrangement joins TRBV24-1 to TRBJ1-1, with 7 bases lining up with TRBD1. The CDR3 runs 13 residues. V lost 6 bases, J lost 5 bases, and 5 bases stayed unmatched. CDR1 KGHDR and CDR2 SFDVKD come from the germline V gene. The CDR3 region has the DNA TGTGCCACCAGTAACAGGGGAAATACTGAAGCTTTCTTT. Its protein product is CATSNRGNTEAFF.

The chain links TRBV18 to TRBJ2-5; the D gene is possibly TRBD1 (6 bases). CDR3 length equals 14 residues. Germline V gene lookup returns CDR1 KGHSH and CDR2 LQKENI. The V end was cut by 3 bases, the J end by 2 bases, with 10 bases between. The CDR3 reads CASSPGQLQETQYF. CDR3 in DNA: TGTGCCAGCTCACCCGGACAGTTACAAGAGACCCAGTACTTC.

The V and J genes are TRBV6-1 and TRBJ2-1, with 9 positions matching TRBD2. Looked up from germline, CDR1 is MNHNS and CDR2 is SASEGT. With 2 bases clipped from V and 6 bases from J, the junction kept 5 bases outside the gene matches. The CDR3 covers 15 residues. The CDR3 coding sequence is TGTGCCAGCAGTGAACTGGGCGGGGGGGCCAATGAGCAGTTCTTC. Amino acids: CASSELGGGANEQFF.

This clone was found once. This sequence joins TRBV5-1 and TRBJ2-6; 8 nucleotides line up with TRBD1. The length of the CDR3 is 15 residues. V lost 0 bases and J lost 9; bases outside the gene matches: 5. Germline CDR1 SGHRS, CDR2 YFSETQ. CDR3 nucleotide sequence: TGCGCCAGCAGCTTGGGGGGACAGGTCGGCAACGTCCTGACTTTC. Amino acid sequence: CASSLGGQVGNVLTF.

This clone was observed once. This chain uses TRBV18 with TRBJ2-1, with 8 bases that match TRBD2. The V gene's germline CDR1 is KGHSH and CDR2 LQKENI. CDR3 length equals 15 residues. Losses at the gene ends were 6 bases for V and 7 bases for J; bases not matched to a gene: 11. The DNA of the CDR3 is TGTGCCAGCTCCATGACTAGCGCACACAGGAATGAGCAGTTCTTC. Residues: CASSMTSAHRNEQFF.

The CDR3 sequence: CASSLNLGQFQETQYF. Here the CDR3 DNA reads TGTGCCAGCAGCTTAAACCTTGGACAGTTCCAAGAGACCCAGTACTTC. This rearrangement joins TRBV5-8 to TRBJ2-5; D possibly corresponds to TRBD1 (6 bases). This CDR3 has 16 amino acids. Germline CDR1 reads SGHTS; CDR2 reads YDEGEE. Between the trimmed V and J ends, which lost 2 bases and 1 base, there was a span of 15 bases.

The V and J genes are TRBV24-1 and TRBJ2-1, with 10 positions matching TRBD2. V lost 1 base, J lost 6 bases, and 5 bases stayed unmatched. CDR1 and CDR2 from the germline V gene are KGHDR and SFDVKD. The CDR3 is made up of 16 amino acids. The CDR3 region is CATSDLGTSAGNEQFF. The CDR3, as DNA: TGTGCCACCAGTGATTTAGGGACTAGCGCAGGCAATGAGCAGTTCTTC.

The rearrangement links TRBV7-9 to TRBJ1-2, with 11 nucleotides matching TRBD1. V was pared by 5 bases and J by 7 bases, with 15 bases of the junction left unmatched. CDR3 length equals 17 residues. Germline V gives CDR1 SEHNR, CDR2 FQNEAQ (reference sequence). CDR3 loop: CASSPTSPGQGALGYTF. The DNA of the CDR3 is TGTGCCAGCAGCCCTACAAGCCCAGGACAGGGGGCGCTTGGCTACACCTTC.

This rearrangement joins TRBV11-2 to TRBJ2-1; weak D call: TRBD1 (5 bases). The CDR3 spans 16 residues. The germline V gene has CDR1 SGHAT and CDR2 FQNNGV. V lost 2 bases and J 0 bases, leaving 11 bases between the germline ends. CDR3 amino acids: CASSLIQALSYNEQFF. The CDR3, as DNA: TGTGCCAGCAGCTTAATACAGGCTCTCTCCTACAATGAGCAGTTCTTC.

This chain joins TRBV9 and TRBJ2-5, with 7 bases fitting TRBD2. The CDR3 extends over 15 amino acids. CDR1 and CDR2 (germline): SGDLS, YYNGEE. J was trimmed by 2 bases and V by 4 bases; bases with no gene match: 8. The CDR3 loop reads CASSKIAGEQETQYF. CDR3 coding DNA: TGTGCCAGCAGCAAAATAGCGGGCGAACAAGAGACCCAGTACTTC.

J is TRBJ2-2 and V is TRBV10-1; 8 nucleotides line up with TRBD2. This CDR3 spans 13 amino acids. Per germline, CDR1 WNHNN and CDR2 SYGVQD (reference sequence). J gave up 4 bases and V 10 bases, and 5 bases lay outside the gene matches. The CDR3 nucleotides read TGCGCCACCCGAAGCGGGAGCACCGGGGAGCTGTTTTTT. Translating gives CATRSGSTGELFF.

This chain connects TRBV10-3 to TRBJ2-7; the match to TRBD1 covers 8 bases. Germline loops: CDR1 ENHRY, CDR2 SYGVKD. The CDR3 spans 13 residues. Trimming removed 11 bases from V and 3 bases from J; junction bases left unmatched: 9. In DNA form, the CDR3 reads TGTGCCGTCCTGTGGACAGGGAACTACGAGCAGTACTTC. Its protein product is CAVLWTGNYEQYF.

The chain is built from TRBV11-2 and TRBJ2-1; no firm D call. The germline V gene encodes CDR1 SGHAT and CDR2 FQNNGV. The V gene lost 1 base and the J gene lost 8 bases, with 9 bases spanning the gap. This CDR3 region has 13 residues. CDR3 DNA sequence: TGTGCCAGCAGCTTAGCACAGCCCGATGAGCAGTTCTTC. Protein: CASSLAQPDEQFF.

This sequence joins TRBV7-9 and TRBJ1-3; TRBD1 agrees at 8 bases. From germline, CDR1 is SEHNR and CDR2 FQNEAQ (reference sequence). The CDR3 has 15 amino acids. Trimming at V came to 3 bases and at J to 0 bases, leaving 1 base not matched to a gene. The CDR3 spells CASSFGTGSGNTIYF. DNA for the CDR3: TGTGCCAGCAGCTTCGGGACAGGCTCTGGAAACACCATATATTTT.

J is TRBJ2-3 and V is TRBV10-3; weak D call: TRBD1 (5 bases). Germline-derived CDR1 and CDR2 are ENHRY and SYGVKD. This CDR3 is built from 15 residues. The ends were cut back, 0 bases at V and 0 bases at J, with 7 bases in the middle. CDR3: CAISESQASTDTQYF. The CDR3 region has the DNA TGTGCCATCAGTGAGTCACAGGCTAGCACAGATACGCAGTATTTT.

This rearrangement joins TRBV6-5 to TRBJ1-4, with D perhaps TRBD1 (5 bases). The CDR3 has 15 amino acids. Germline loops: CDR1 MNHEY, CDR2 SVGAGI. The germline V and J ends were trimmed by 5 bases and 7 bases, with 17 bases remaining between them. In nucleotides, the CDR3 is TGTGCCAGCAGTCACGGGCCAGGGCTCGGTGAAAAACTGTTTTTT. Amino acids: CASSHGPGLGEKLFF.

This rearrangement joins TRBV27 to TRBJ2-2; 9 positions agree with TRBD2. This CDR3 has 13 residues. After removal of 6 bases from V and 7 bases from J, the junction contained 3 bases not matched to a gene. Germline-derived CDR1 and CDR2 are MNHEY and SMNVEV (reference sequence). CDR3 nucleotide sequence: TGTGCCAGCAGGGTTAGCGGGGGCGGGGAGCTGTTTTTT. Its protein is CASRVSGGGELFF.

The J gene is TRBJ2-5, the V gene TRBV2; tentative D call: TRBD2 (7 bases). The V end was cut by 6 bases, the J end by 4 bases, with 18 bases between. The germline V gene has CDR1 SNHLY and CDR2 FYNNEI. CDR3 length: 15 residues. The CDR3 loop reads CASSDGTTRGETQYF. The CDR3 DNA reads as TGTGCCAGCAGCGACGGGACTACCAGGGGAGAGACCCAGTACTTC.

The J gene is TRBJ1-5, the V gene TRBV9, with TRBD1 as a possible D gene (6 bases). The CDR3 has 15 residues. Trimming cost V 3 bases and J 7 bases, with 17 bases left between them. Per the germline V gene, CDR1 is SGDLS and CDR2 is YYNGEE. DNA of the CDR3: TGTGCCAGCAGCGAACACAGGGCGAGGGGCCAGCCCCAGCATTTT. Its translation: CASSEHRARGQPQHF.

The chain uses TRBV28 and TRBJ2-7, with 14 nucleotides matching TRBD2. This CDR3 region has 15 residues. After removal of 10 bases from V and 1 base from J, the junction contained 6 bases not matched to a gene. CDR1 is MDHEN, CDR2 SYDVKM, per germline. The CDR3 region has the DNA TGTGCCACCGCGGGGACTAGCGGGAGATCCTACGAGCAGTACGTC. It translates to CATAGTSGRSYEQYV.

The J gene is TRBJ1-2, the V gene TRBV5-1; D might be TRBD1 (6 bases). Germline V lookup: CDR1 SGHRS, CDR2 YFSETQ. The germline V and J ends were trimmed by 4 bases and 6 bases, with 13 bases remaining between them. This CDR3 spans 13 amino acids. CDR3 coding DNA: TGCGCCAGCAGCGGGGGCGGTGTCGATGGCTACACCTTC. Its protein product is CASSGGGVDGYTF.

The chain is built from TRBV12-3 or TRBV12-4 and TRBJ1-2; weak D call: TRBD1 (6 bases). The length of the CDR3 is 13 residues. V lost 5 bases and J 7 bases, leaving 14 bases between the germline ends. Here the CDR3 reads CASSPQGTSGYTF. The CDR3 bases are TGTGCCAGCAGTCCCCAGGGGACGAGTGGCTACACCTTC.

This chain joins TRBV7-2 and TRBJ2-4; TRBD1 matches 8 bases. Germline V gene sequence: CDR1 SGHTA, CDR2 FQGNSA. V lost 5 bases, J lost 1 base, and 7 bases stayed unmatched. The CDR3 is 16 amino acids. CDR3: CASSPAGGAAKNIQYF. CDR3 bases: TGTGCCAGCAGCCCTGCAGGGGGCGCTGCCAAAAACATTCAGTACTTC.

CDR3 bases: TGTGCCACCCAACCTACTTCTCCGGGAGAAGGGTTCCGCAATGAGCAGTTCTTC. This gives the protein CATQPTSPGEGFRNEQFF. The V gene is TRBV21-1, the J gene TRBJ2-1; the table's TRBD2 call for D was not verified on the DNA. TRBV21-1 is assigned pseudogene status. The CDR3 has 18 residues.